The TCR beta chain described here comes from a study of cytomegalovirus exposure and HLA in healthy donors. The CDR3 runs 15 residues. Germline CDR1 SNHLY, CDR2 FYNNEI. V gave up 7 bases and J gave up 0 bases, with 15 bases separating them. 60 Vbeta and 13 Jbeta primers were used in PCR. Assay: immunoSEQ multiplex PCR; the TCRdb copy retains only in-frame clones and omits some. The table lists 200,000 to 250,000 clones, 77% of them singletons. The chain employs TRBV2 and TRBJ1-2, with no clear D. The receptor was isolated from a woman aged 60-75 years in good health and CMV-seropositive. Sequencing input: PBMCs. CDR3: CASNTGRVTNYGYTF. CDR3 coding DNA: TGTGCCAGCAATACCGGGAGAGTGACTAACTATGGCTACACCTTC.